This is a list of T cell receptor beta chains from one sample in a study of shared clonotypes between healthy human individuals. Here immunoSEQ multiplex PCR was the method, and the copy in TCRdb shows in-frame clones only, minus some. The table records hundreds of thousands of clones, around 67% of them present only once. The sequencing input was memory CD4+ T cells sorted from blood. Source of these receptors: a woman in her thirties in good health. Both conserved end residues are part of each CDR3. The D gene is left open where the match is weak. Rows give clone size only sometimes, using once, few, many, or a class for an expanded clone.

size	V	D	length	J	DNA	CDR3
NA	TRBV6-5	NA	13	TRBJ2-5	TGTGCCAGCACAGCCAGCGCTCAAGAGACCCAGTACTTC	CASTASAQETQYF
NA	TRBV5-6	NA	14	TRBJ2-3	TGTGCCAGCAGCCCGCGTGGGGTCACAGATACGCAGTATTTT	CASSPRGVTDTQYF
NA	TRBV10-2	TRBD2	16	TRBJ2-7	TGCGCCAGCAGAGGAGCTCCTAGCGGGACGAAATACGAGCAGTACTTC	CASRGAPSGTKYEQYF
NA	TRBV5-1	TRBD1	15	TRBJ2-3	TGCGCCAGCAGCTCCTCCGGGACAGGGAGAGATACGCAGTATTTT	CASSSSGTGRDTQYF
once	TRBV27	TRBD2	18	TRBJ2-2	TGTGCCAGCAGTTTACGCCCACTAGCGGGAGAAGTGGCTGGGGAGCTGTTTTTT	CASSLRPLAGEVAGELFF
NA	TRBV13	NA	15	TRBJ2-1	TGTGCCAGCAGCTTGGAGGAGAGTGTTTACAATGAGCAGTTCTTC	CASSLEESVYNEQFF
NA	TRBV28	NA	12	TRBJ2-1	TGTGCCAGCAGCCCCTTGGGCAATGAGCAGTTCTTC	CASSPLGNEQFF
few	TRBV5-1	NA	11	TRBJ1-1	TGCGCCAGCAGCTTGGAAGCTGAAGCTTTCTTT	CASSLEAEAFF
NA	TRBV4-1	TRBD1	15	TRBJ1-5	TGCGCCAGCAGCCAACAGGGACAGGGGGACCAGCCCCAGCATTTT	CASSQQGQGDQPQHF
NA	TRBV12-5	NA	15	TRBJ2-2	TGTGCTAGTGGTTTGGGCGGCGGGAACACCGGGGAGCTGTTTTTT	CASGLGGGNTGELFF
NA	TRBV6-5	NA	15	TRBJ2-2	TGTGCCAGCAGCCGGGACTCCCGGGGCACCGGGGAGCTGTTTTTT	CASSRDSRGTGELFF
few	TRBV7-2	NA	13	TRBJ2-1	TGTGCCAGCAGCTCCCAACCCTACAATGAGCAGTTCTTC	CASSSQPYNEQFF
NA	TRBV28	NA	16	TRBJ1-3	TGTGCCAGCAGTTTATATCTGGGGGCGGGCGGAAACACCATATATTTT	CASSLYLGAGGNTIYF
NA	TRBV10-3	TRBD2	14	TRBJ2-7	TGTGCCATCAGCCAGGGACTAGCGGGAGGCGAGCAGTACTTC	CAISQGLAGGEQYF
NA	TRBV30	NA	12	TRBJ1-1	TGTGCCGGCCAGAGAGGGGAGGGTGAAGCTTTCTTT	CAGQRGEGEAFF
once	TRBV5-4	NA	15	TRBJ2-1	TGTGCCAGCAGCTTGACCGCTAGGGGTTACAATGAGCAGTTCTTC	CASSLTARGYNEQFF
NA	TRBV9	NA	14	TRBJ1-1	TGTGCCAGCAATCCGGATGGGGCCCTCTCTGAAGCTTTCTTT	CASNPDGALSEAFF
few	TRBV7-2	NA	13	TRBJ2-7	TGTGCCAGCAGCCCCGGACGACGCCTGGAGCAGTACTTC	CASSPGRRLEQYF
NA	TRBV18	NA	17	TRBJ1-5	TGTGCCAGCTCAATGGGACACACCCTCGACAGCAATCAGCCCCAGCATTTT	CASSMGHTLDSNQPQHF
NA	TRBV28	NA	14	TRBJ2-7	TGTGCCAGCAGTGCTCCCGGGCCTCGATACGAGCAGTACTTC	CASSAPGPRYEQYF